Given below is one T cell receptor beta chain in context. These data are taken from a study of cytomegalovirus exposure and HLA in healthy donors. 60 Vbeta and 13 Jbeta primers were used in PCR. Assay used: immunoSEQ multiplex PCR; TCRdb lists only in-frame clones, some missing. The sample has about 130,000 clones; about 69% are singletons. The receptor was derived from a man under 40 in good health and CMV-seronegative. The sample taken for sequencing was PBMCs.

CDR3 coding DNA: TGTGCCAGCAGAGACACACAGGGCCCTCTCACTTTCTTT. This sequence encodes CASRDTQGPLTFF. The J gene is TRBJ1-1, the V gene TRBV6-5; TRBD1 is a possible D gene (6 bases). V dropped 6 bases and J dropped 12 bases, with 20 bases sitting between them. There are 13 residues in the CDR3. Looked up from germline, CDR1 is MNHEY and CDR2 is SVGAGI.